What follows are 24 T cell receptor beta chains derived from one specimen sequenced in a study of T cell responses to AZD1222 COVID-19 vaccine. Profiling relied on immunoSEQ multiplex PCR, and the TCRdb table lists in-frame clones only, not all of them. The repertoire has about 120,000 clones, about nine tenths of them found once; the top ten carry around 15%. Sequenced here: peripheral blood, sampled on day 0 of AZD1222 vaccination. The receptors stem from an adult in good health.

V and J are TRBV6-6 and TRBJ2-6; 7 bases align to TRBD1. From germline, CDR1 is MNHNY and CDR2 SVGAGI (reference sequence). The V and J ends lost 6 bases and 0 bases, in that order; junction bases with no gene match: 5. The CDR3 covers 16 residues. CDR3 in DNA: TGTGCCAGCAGGTACAGGGGCAACTCTGGGGCCAACGTCCTGACTTTC. Translation gives CASRYRGNSGANVLTF.

The chain carries TRBV5-4 and TRBJ2-4; D remains unclear. V was clipped by 2 bases and J by 0 bases, with 12 bases between them. CDR1 SGHNT and CDR2 YYREEE come from the germline V gene (reference sequence). The CDR3 is 16 amino acids. The CDR3: CASSFRADLAKNIQYF. CDR3 DNA: TGTGCCAGCAGCTTTCGGGCAGACCTAGCCAAAAACATTCAGTACTTC. The full variable domain, in which reference TRBV5-4 and TRBJ2-4 provide the parts outside the CDR3, is ETGVTQSPTHLIKTRGQQVTLRCSSQSGHNTVSWYQQALGQGPQFIFQYYREEENGRGNFPPRFSGLQFPNYSSELNVNALELDDSALYLCASSFRADLAKNIQYFGAGTRLSVL.

This clone was recorded once. The gene calls are TRBV7-2 and TRBJ2-7, with D hard to call. The CDR3 is made up of 13 amino acids. Germline V gene lookup returns CDR1 SGHTA and CDR2 FQGNSA. V dropped 1 base and J dropped 4 bases, with 8 bases sitting between them. The CDR3 sequence is CASSLERVYEQYF. CDR3 sequence (DNA): TGTGCCAGCAGCTTAGAAAGGGTATACGAGCAGTACTTC.

V is TRBV4-3 and J is TRBJ1-4; the match to TRBD1 covers 12 bases. Trimming removed 0 bases from V and 8 bases from J; junction bases left unmatched: 13. The length of the CDR3 is 19 residues. Germline values: CDR1 LGHNA, CDR2 YSLEER. In DNA, the CDR3 is TGCGCCAGCAGCCAAGATCGGGCGGGACAGGGGGCGTTGGTCGAAAAACTGTTTTTT. It is translated as CASSQDRAGQGALVEKLFF.

This sequence joins TRBV28 and TRBJ2-1; D is possibly TRBD2 (6 bases). Germline V lookup: CDR1 MDHEN, CDR2 SYDVKM. CDR3 size: 13 residues. The V end lost 6 bases, the J end lost 8 bases, and 14 bases lay between the germline ends. CDR3 in amino acids: CASRDWGDYEQFF. The CDR3 bases are TGTGCCAGCAGGGATTGGGGGGATTATGAGCAGTTCTTC.

The chain has TRBV7-2 and TRBJ1-4, with D possibly TRBD1 on 6 matching bases. V lost 5 bases, J lost 6 bases, and 19 bases lay in between. Germline V gene data show CDR1 as SGHTA and CDR2 as FQGNSA. The CDR3 covers 16 residues. The CDR3 sequence is CASSPRGAGLDEKLFF. The CDR3 nucleotides are TGTGCCAGCAGCCCTAGGGGGGCAGGGTTGGATGAAAAACTGTTTTTT.

The chain combines TRBV3-1 (or the pseudogene TRBV3-2) with TRBJ1-2; D is possibly TRBD1 (6 bases). Germline CDR1 and CDR2: LGHDT and YNNKEL (reference sequence). The V end lost 4 bases, the J end lost 1 base, and 16 bases lay between the germline ends. This CDR3 spans 16 amino acids. This CDR3 reads CASSPEPGALNYGYTF. The CDR3 DNA is TGTGCCAGCAGCCCTGAACCAGGGGCCCTTAACTATGGCTACACCTTC.

This chain links TRBV27 with TRBJ2-2; D unresolved. Trimming cost V 2 bases and J 4 bases, with 11 bases left between them. Germline values: CDR1 MNHEY, CDR2 SMNVEV (reference sequence). The CDR3 extends over 15 amino acids. The CDR3 sequence is CASSLLTVSTGELFF. The CDR3 DNA reads as TGTGCCAGCAGTTTACTTACGGTATCCACCGGGGAGCTGTTTTTT.

This chain uses TRBV28 with TRBJ1-1; TRBD1 agrees at 9 bases. The CDR3 extends over 13 amino acids. V was clipped by 5 bases and J by 11 bases; unmatched bases: 9. In germline, CDR1 is MDHEN, CDR2 SYDVKM. The CDR3 sequence: CASSEKNRGQAFF. As DNA, the CDR3 is TGTGCCAGCAGTGAAAAGAACAGGGGGCAGGCTTTCTTT.

The chain carries TRBV23-1 and TRBJ2-7; the D gene is possibly TRBD1 (6 bases). TRBV23-1 is sorted into the ORF group, with uncertain function. The CDR3 runs 18 residues. V lost 2 bases to trimming and J lost 6 bases, with 26 bases between them. CDR3 region: CASSQLTTPRDRFGEQYF. The DNA for the CDR3 is TGCGCCAGCAGTCAACTTACCACCCCCCGTGACAGGTTCGGCGAGCAGTACTTC.

This clone was counted a single time. This rearrangement joins TRBV6-2 or TRBV6-3 to TRBJ2-3; 13 bases align to TRBD2. CDR1 and CDR2 (germline): MNHEY, SVGEGT. This CDR3 has 16 residues. V was clipped by 4 bases and J by 9 bases; unmatched bases: 10. In nucleotides, the CDR3 is TGTGCCAGCAGTTCTTGGACTAGCGGGAGTCCGATGACGCAGTATTTT. Protein: CASSSWTSGSPMTQYF.

The CDR3 region is CASSSPRGVNTEAFF. In DNA, the CDR3 is TGTGCCAGCAGCTCCCCCAGGGGAGTGAACACTGAAGCTTTCTTT. The chain couples TRBV7-9 to TRBJ1-1, with a tentative D call TRBD1 (6 bases). V gave up 4 bases and J gave up 0 bases, with 12 bases separating them. This CDR3 region has 15 residues. Germline V gene lookup returns CDR1 SEHNR and CDR2 FQNEAQ (reference sequence).

This chain uses TRBV6-2 or TRBV6-3 with TRBJ2-1; D call uncertain. The CDR3 has 13 amino acids. Trimming removed 5 bases at V and 0 bases at J, with 5 bases between. The germline V gene has CDR1 MNHEY and CDR2 SVGEGT. CDR3 in amino acids: CASSLYSYNEQFF. The CDR3 DNA sequence: TGTGCCAGCAGTCTGTACTCCTACAATGAGCAGTTCTTC.

This clone was detected only once. The chain is built from TRBV13 and TRBJ2-7, with 7 bases fitting TRBD2. This CDR3 spans 14 amino acids. Germline V gene sequence: CDR1 PRHDT, CDR2 FYEKMQ (reference sequence). V lost 4 bases, J lost 2 bases, and 5 bases stayed unmatched. CDR3 residues: CASSWSGETYEQYF. In DNA, the CDR3 is TGTGCCAGCAGCTGGAGCGGGGAAACCTACGAGCAGTACTTC.

V usage is TRBV27 and J usage is TRBJ2-1, with a weak D call TRBD1 (7 bases). Germline V gives CDR1 MNHEY, CDR2 SMNVEV (reference sequence). This CDR3 is built from 15 residues. Trimming shortened V by 4 bases and J by 3 bases, and 13 bases separated the two germline ends. CDR3 sequence: CASSSIQGGYNEQFF. In DNA form, the CDR3 reads TGTGCCAGCAGTTCAATCCAGGGGGGCTACAATGAGCAGTTCTTC.

J is TRBJ1-1 and V is TRBV5-6; a possible D gene is TRBD1 (6 bases). The CDR3 loop spans 15 amino acids. The ends were cut back, 2 bases at V and 0 bases at J, with 11 bases in the middle. The germline gives CDR1 SGHDT, CDR2 YYEEEE. CDR3 protein: CASSFLGHLNTEAFF. DNA for the CDR3: TGTGCCAGCAGCTTCCTGGGACACCTGAACACTGAAGCTTTCTTT.

Here the CDR3 DNA reads TGTGCCAGTACCTATAATGAAAAACTGTTTTTT. Protein product: CASTYNEKLFF. The rearrangement joins TRBV19 to TRBJ1-4; no definite D call. This CDR3 has 11 residues. Trimming cost V 7 bases and J 4 bases, with 4 bases left between them. Germline V CDR1 and CDR2: LNHDA, SQIVND (reference sequence).

The CDR3 protein is CASSLDGGEQYF. The CDR3 bases are TGTGCCAGCTCACTCGATGGCGGCGAGCAGTACTTC. The rearrangement uses TRBV18 and TRBJ2-7; D is unclear. V lost 4 bases to trimming and J lost 6 bases, with 10 bases between them. CDR3 length: 12 amino acids. Germline CDR1 is KGHSH and CDR2 is LQKENI. Full variable domain (missing parts from reference TRBV18 and TRBJ2-7): NAGVMQNPRHLVRRRGQEARLRCSPMKGHSHVYWYRQLPEEGLKFMVYLQKENIIDESGMPKERFSAEFPKEGPSILRIQQVVRGDSAAYFCASSLDGGEQYFGPGTRLTVT.

DNA for the CDR3: TGTGCCAGCAGCCAAGGTATTCTAGGGGGCGCAGATACGCAGTATTTT. As protein: CASSQGILGGADTQYF. V is TRBV14 and J is TRBJ2-3, with TRBD1 matching over 7 bases. After removal of 1 base from V and 4 bases from J, the junction contained 8 bases not matched to a gene. The CDR3 runs to 16 residues. CDR1 is SGHDN and CDR2 is FVKESK in the germline V gene.

This clone was recorded once. The chain uses TRBV27 and TRBJ2-7, with 10 bases fitting TRBD2. This CDR3 has 15 residues. With 2 bases clipped from V and 10 bases from J, the junction kept 11 bases outside the gene matches. Germline V gives CDR1 MNHEY, CDR2 SMNVEV (reference sequence). The CDR3 is CASSLVYATSGTQYF. Here the CDR3 DNA reads TGTGCCAGCAGTTTAGTCTATGCCACTAGCGGGACACAGTACTTC.

The rearrangement links TRBV29-1 to TRBJ1-1; D is undetermined. This CDR3 is 13 amino acids long. V lost 4 bases to trimming and J lost 0 bases, with 9 bases between them. CDR1 SQVTM and CDR2 ANQGSEA come from the germline V gene. Written as DNA, the CDR3 is TGCAGCGTTGTAAAGGGCTTGAACACTGAAGCTTTCTTT. Encoded protein: CSVVKGLNTEAFF.

The J gene is TRBJ1-4, the V gene TRBV19; D is undetermined. Germline V gene lookup returns CDR1 LNHDA and CDR2 SQIVND (reference sequence). V was pared by 3 bases and J by 7 bases, with 12 bases between. CDR3 length equals 14 residues. The CDR3 DNA sequence: TGTGCCAGTAGTATTCCGGGAATGGCTGAAAAACTGTTTTTT. This translates into CASSIPGMAEKLFF.

The chain recombines TRBV10-3 with TRBJ1-1; weak D call: TRBD1 (6 bases). CDR1 ENHRY and CDR2 SYGVKD come from the germline V gene. With 4 bases removed from V and 1 base from J, the gap between germline ends came to 10 bases. The CDR3 runs to 14 residues. This CDR3 is CAISGDRSNTEAFF. The CDR3, as DNA: TGTGCCATCAGTGGAGACAGGTCGAACACTGAAGCTTTCTTT.

The CDR3 coding sequence is TGTGCCAGCACCCGATCGGGGGGGGTCCACTATGGCTACACCTTC. Translating gives CASTRSGGVHYGYTF. The chain couples TRBV6-5 to TRBJ1-2; tentatively, D is TRBD1 (5 bases). Germline-derived CDR1 and CDR2 are MNHEY and SVGAGI. The CDR3 runs 15 residues. V shed 7 bases and J shed 3 bases, with 18 bases lying between them.